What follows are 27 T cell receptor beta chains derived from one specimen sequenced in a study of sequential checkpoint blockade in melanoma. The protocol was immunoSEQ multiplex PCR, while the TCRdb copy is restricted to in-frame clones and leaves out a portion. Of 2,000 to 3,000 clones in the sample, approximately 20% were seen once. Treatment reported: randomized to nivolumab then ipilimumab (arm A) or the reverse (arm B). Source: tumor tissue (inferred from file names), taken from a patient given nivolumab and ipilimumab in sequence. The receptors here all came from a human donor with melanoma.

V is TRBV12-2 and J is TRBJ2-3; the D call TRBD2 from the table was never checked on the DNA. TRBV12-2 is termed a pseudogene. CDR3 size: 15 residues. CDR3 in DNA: TGTGCAAGTCCCCAACTAGGCGGGAGGGAGGATACGCAGTATTTT. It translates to CASPQLGGREDTQYF.

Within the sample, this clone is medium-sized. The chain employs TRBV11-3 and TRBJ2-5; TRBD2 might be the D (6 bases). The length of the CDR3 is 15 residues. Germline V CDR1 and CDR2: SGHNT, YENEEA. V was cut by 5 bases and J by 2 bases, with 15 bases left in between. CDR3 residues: CASSLGLARQETQYF. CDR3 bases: TGTGCCAGCAGCCTGGGGCTAGCGAGGCAAGAGACCCAGTACTTC.

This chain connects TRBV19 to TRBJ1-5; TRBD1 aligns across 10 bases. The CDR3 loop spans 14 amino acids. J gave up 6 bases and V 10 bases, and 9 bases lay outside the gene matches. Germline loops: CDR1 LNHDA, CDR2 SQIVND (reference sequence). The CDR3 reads CATGGQGKVQPQHF. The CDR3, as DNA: TGTGCCACCGGGGGACAGGGGAAAGTTCAGCCCCAGCATTTT.

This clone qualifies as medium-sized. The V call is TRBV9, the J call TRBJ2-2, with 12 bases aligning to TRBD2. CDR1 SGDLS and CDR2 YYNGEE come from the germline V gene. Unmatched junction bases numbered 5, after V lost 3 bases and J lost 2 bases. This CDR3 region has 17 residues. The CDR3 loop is CASSASSGRVNTGELFF. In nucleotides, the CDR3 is TGTGCCAGCAGCGCATCTAGCGGGAGGGTTAACACCGGGGAGCTGTTTTTT.

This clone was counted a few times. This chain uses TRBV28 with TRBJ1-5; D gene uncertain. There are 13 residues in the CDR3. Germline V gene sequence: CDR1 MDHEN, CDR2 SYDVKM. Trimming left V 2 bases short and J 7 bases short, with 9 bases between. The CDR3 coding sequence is TGTGCCAGCAGTTTAGGGTTTAAGCAGCCCCAGCATTTT. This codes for CASSLGFKQPQHF.

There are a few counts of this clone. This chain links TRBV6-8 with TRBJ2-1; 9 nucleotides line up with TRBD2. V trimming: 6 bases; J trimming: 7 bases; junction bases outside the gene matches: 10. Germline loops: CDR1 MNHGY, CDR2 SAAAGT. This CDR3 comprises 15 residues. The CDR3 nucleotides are TGTGCCAGCAGAGTCGGCGGGGGGGCGGGAAATGAGCAGTTCTTC. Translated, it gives CASRVGGGAGNEQFF.

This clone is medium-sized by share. This CDR3 is CASSLDAGQANEQFF. The CDR3 region has the DNA TGTGCCAGCAGCTTAGACGCGGGGCAGGCAAATGAGCAGTTCTTC. The genes are TRBV11-3 and TRBJ2-1; D perhaps matches TRBD2 (6 bases). Germline V gives CDR1 SGHNT, CDR2 YENEEA. CDR3 size: 15 residues. Trimming took off 0 bases at V and 7 bases at J, with 13 bases between the two ends. Complete variable domain (other parts from reference TRBV11-3 and TRBJ2-1): EAGVVQSPRYKIIEKKQPVAFWCNPISGHNTLYWYLQNLGQGPELLIRYENEEAVDDSQLPKDRFSAERLKGVDSTLKIQPAELGDSAVYLCASSLDAGQANEQFFGPGTRLTVL.

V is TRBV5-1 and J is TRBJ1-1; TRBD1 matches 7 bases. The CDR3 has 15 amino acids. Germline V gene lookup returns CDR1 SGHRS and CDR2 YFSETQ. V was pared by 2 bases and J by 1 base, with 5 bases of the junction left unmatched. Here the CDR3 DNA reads TGCGCCAGCAGCTTCAGGGGGAGGACGAACACTGAAGCTTTCTTT. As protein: CASSFRGRTNTEAFF.

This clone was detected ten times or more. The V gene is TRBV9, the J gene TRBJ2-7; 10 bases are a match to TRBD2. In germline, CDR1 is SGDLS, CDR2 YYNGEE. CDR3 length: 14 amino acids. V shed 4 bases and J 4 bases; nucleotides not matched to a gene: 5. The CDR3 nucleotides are TGTGCCAGCAGCCAAGCGGGAGGGGAATACGAGCAGTACTTC. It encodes CASSQAGGEYEQYF. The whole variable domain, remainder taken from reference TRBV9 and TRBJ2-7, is DSGVTQTPKHLITATGQRVTLRCSPRSGDLSVYWYQQSLDQGLQFLIQYYNGEERAKGNILERFSAQQFPDLHSELNLSSLELGDSALYFCASSQAGGEYEQYFGPGTRLTVT.

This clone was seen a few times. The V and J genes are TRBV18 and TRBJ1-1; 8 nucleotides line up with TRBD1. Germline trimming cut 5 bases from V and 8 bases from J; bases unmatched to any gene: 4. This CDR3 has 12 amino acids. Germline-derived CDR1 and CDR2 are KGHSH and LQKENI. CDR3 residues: CASSIGQGEAFF. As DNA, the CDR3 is TGTGCCAGCTCAATCGGACAGGGCGAAGCTTTCTTT.

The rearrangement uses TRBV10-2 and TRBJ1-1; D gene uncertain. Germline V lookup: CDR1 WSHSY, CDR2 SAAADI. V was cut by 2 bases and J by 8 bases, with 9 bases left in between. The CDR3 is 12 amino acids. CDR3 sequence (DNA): TGCGCCAGCAGTGAGAGGTGGGGAGAAGCTTTCTTT. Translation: CASSERWGEAFF.

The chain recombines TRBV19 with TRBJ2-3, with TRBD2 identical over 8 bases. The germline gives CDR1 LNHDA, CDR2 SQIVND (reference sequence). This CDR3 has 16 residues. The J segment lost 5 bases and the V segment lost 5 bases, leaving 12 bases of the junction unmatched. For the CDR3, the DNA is TGTGCCAGTAGTCTCCAGTCCGGGGGGGCCAGAGATACGCAGTATTTT. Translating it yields CASSLQSGGARDTQYF.

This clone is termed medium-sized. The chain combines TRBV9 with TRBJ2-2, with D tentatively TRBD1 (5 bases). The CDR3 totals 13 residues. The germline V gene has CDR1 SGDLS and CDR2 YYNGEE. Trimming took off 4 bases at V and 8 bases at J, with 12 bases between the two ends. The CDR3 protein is CASSPTVTGELFF. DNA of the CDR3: TGTGCCAGCAGCCCGACAGTGACGGGGGAGCTGTTTTTT.

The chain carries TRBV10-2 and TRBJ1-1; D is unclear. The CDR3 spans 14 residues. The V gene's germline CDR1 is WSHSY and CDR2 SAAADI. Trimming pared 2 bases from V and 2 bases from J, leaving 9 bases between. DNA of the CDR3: TGCGCCAGCAGTGAGGGGAGGAGTAACACTGAAGCTTTCTTT. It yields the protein CASSEGRSNTEAFF.

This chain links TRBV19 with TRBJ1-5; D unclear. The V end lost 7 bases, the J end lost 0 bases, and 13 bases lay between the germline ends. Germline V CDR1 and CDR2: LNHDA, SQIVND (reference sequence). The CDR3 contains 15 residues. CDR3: CASTLTRPSNQPQHF. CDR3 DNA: TGTGCCAGTACCCTGACAAGGCCTAGCAATCAGCCCCAGCATTTT.

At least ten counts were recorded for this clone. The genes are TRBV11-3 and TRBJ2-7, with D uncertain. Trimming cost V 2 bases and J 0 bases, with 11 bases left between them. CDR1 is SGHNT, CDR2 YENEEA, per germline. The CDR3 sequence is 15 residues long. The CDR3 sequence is CASSLLSHGSYEQYF. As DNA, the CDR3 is TGTGCCAGCAGCTTACTCAGTCATGGCTCCTACGAGCAGTACTTC.

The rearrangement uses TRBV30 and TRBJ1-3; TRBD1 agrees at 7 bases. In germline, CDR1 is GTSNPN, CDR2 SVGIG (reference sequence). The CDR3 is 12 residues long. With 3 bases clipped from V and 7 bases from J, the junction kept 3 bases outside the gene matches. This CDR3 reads CAWRGGDNTIYF. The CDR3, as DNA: TGTGCCTGGAGAGGGGGCGATAACACCATATATTTT.

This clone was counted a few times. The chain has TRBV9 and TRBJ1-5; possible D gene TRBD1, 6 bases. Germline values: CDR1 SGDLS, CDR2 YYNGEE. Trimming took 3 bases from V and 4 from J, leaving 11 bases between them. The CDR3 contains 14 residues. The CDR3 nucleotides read TGTGCCAGCAGCGCGACAGGCCAAAATCAGCCCCAGCATTTT. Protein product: CASSATGQNQPQHF. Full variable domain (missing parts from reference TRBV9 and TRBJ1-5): DSGVTQTPKHLITATGQRVTLRCSPRSGDLSVYWYQQSLDQGLQFLIQYYNGEERAKGNILERFSAQQFPDLHSELNLSSLELGDSALYFCASSATGQNQPQHFGDGTRLSIL.

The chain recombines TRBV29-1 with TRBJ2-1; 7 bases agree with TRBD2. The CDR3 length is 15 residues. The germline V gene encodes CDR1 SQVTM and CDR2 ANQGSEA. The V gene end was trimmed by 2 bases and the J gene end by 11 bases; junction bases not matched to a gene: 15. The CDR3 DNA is TGCAGCGTTGAACGGGGGGAGGCCGGGCTCCTCCAGCAGTTCTTC. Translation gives CSVERGEAGLLQQFF.

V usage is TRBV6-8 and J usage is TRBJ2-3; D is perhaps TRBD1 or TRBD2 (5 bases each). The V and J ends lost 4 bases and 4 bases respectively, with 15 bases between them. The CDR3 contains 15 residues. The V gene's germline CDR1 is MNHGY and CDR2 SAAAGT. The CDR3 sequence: CASSFTGTDADTQYF. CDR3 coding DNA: TGTGCCAGCAGTTTTACCGGGACGGACGCAGATACGCAGTATTTT.

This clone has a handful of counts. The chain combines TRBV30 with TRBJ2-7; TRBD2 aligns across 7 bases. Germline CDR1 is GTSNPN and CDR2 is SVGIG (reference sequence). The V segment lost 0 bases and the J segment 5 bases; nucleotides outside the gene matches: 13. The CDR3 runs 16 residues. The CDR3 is CAWSVPLASGKNEQYF. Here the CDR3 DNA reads TGTGCCTGGAGTGTACCCCTCGCTAGCGGAAAAAACGAGCAGTACTTC.

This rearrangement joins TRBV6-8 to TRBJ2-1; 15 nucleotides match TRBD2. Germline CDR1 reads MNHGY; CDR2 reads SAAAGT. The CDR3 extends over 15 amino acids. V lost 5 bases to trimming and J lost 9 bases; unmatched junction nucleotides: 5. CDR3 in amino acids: CASSGLAGGPGEQFF. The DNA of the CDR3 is TGTGCCAGCAGTGGACTAGCGGGAGGGCCTGGTGAGCAGTTCTTC.

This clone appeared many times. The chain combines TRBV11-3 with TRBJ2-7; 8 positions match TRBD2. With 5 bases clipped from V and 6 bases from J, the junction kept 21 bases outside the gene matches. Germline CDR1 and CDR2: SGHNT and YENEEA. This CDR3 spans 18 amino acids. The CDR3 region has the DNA TGTGCCAGCAGCCCCCGGACTCATAGTTTTTCCCGGGGGGGCGAGCAGTACTTC. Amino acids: CASSPRTHSFSRGGEQYF.

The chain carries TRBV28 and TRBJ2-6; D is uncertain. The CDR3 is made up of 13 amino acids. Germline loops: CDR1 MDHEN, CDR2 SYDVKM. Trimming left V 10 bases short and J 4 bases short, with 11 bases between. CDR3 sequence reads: CATSTPGANVLTF. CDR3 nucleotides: TGTGCCACCTCGACACCCGGGGCCAACGTCCTGACTTTC.

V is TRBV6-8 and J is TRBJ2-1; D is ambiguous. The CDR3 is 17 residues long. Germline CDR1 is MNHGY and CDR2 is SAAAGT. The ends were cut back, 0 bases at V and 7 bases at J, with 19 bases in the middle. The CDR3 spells CASSYSYAESAVNEQFF. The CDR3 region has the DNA TGTGCCAGCAGTTACTCGTATGCGGAATCGGCGGTTAATGAGCAGTTCTTC.

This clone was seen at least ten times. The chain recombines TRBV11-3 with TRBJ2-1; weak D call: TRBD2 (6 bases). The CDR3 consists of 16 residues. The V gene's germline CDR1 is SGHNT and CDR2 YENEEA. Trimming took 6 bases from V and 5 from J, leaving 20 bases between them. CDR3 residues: CASSPMGRDGHNEQFF. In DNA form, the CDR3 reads TGTGCCAGCAGTCCGATGGGGCGGGATGGCCACAATGAGCAGTTCTTC.

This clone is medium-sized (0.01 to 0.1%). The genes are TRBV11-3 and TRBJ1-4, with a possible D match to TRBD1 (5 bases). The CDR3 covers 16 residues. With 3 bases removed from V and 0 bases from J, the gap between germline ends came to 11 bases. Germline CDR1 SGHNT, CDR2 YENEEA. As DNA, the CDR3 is TGTGCCAGCAGCTTGGTTTCAGGGACAACTAATGAAAAACTGTTTTTT. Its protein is CASSLVSGTTNEKLFF.